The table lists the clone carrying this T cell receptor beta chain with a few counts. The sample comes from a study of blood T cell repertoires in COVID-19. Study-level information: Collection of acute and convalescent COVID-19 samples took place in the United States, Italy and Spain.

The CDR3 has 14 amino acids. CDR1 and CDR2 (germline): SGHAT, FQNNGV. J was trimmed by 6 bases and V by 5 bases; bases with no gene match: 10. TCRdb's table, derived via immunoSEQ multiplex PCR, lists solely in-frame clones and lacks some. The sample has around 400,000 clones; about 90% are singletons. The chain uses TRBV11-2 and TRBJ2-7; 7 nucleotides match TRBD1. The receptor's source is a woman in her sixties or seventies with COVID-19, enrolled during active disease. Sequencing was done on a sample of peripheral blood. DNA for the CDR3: TGTGCCAGCAGCCCCGGGACAGACGCTATCGAGCAGTACTTC. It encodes CASSPGTDAIEQYF.